The text below deals with one T cell receptor (beta chain). Its target is unknown. The sample is drawn from a study of T cell responses to AZD1222 COVID-19 vaccine. V gave up 0 bases and J gave up 0 bases, with 10 bases separating them. There are 16 residues in the CDR3. Germline V gene data show CDR1 as SGHRS and CDR2 as YFSETQ. Points from the study as a whole: Clonal diversity may have been underestimated in mostly white British donors. Seropositive status at baseline applied to only a handful of AZD1222 recipients.

Data came from immunoSEQ multiplex PCR; TCRdb stores just in-frame clones and leaves some out. Of 150,000 to 200,000 clones listed, about nine tenths are singletons. The chain joins TRBV5-1 to TRBJ1-3; D gene ambiguous. The sequencing used peripheral blood, collected on day 0 of AZD1222 vaccination. This TCR came from an adult in good health. The CDR3 spells CASSLATANSGNTIYF. For the CDR3, the DNA is TGCGCCAGCAGCTTGGCCACTGCCAACTCTGGAAACACCATATATTTT.